These 17 T cell receptor beta chains were sequenced from one sample in a study of blood T cell repertoires in COVID-19. TCRdb's table, derived via immunoSEQ multiplex PCR, lists solely in-frame clones and lacks some. Of approximately 120,000 clones listed, about four fifths are singletons. The sequenced material came from peripheral blood. Source of these receptors: a man older than 75 with acute or convalescent COVID-19.

The rearrangement links TRBV7-9 to TRBJ2-7, with 9 bases lining up with TRBD1. CDR1 is SEHNR, CDR2 FQNEAQ, per germline (reference sequence). CDR3 length: 15 residues. The trim removed 5 bases at V and 3 bases at J, leaving 8 bases unmatched. DNA of the CDR3: TGTGCCAGCAGCGACCGGGACAGGGTTTACTACGAGCAGTACTTC. Protein sequence: CASSDRDRVYYEQYF.

The chain carries TRBV15 and TRBJ1-2, with D possibly matching TRBD1 (6 bases). Germline CDR1 reads LNHNV; CDR2 reads YYDKDF (reference sequence). Trimming stripped 1 base from V and 9 bases from J, with 24 bases between. The length of the CDR3 is 17 residues. The chain's CDR3 is CATSRGPRTAPTVSYTF. DNA for the CDR3: TGTGCCACCAGCAGAGGACCTAGGACAGCACCCACTGTAAGCTACACCTTC.

This chain joins TRBV7-8 and TRBJ1-5; D is unclear. The CDR3 is 12 residues long. Germline V lookup: CDR1 SGHVS, CDR2 FQNEAQ. V dropped 5 bases and J dropped 8 bases, with 10 bases sitting between them. The CDR3 is CASSPGLEPQHF. The CDR3 DNA reads as TGTGCCAGCAGCCCGGGATTGGAGCCCCAGCATTTT.

The chain combines TRBV2 with TRBJ1-6; no clear D. The CDR3 is made up of 14 amino acids. Germline V gives CDR1 SNHLY, CDR2 FYNNEI. V gave up 5 bases and J gave up 6 bases, with 11 bases separating them. CDR3 nucleotides: TGTGCCAGCAGTCCTACTTCAAGTAATTCACCCCTCCACTTT. This sequence encodes CASSPTSSNSPLHF.

This clone showed up just a few times. The V gene is TRBV6-5, the J gene TRBJ1-1; possible D gene TRBD1, 5 bases. Germline CDR1 and CDR2: MNHEY and SVGAGI. V was trimmed by 5 bases and J by 5 bases, leaving 18 bases between them. There are 15 residues in the CDR3. CDR3 loop: CASSLQPRGVTEAFF. The CDR3 DNA sequence: TGTGCCAGCAGTCTCCAGCCCCGGGGGGTGACTGAAGCTTTCTTT.

The rearrangement joins TRBV13 to TRBJ2-7, with D possibly TRBD1 on 6 matching bases. The germline V gene has CDR1 PRHDT and CDR2 FYEKMQ (reference sequence). The CDR3 length is 14 residues. V was shortened by 3 bases and J by 5 bases, with 14 bases between the two germline ends. CDR3 DNA sequence: TGTGCCAGCAGCTTGACCTACAGGGTGAACGAGCAGTACTTC. Translation gives CASSLTYRVNEQYF.

Comments on this clone: The junction shows a germline mismatch at one end, possibly a read error. This chain joins TRBV19 and TRBJ2-1, with a possible D match to TRBD1 (6 bases). Germline-derived CDR1 and CDR2 are LNHDA and SQIVND (reference sequence). The CDR3 totals 12 residues. This CDR3 reads CASSFLGTFQLF. DNA for the CDR3: TGTGCCAGTAGTTTCCTCGGGACATTCCAGCTCTTC.

The chain employs TRBV20-1 and TRBJ2-7; D uncertain. Trimming took 3 bases from V and 3 from J, leaving 6 bases between them. Germline CDR1 is DFQATT and CDR2 is SNEGSKA (reference sequence). The CDR3 loop spans 11 amino acids. The CDR3 region has the DNA TGCAGTGCTAGTCTCGTCTACGAGCAGTACTTC. It specifies CSASLVYEQYF.

The V gene is TRBV3-1 (or the pseudogene TRBV3-2), the J gene TRBJ2-2; D is perhaps TRBD1 (5 bases). V was shortened by 0 bases and J by 5 bases, with 10 bases between the two germline ends. The CDR3 extends over 15 amino acids. Germline V gene sequence: CDR1 LGHDT, CDR2 YNNKEL (reference sequence). CDR3 amino acids: CASSQESGHTGELFF. The CDR3 DNA sequence: TGTGCCAGCAGCCAAGAGTCAGGGCATACCGGGGAGCTGTTTTTT.

This chain links TRBV6-1 with TRBJ2-6; D is undetermined. CDR1 and CDR2 from the germline V gene are MNHNS and SASEGT. This CDR3 spans 15 amino acids. The V and J ends lost 1 base and 2 bases respectively, with 6 bases between them. The CDR3 here is CASSEVLAGANVLTF. The DNA of the CDR3 is TGTGCCAGCAGTGAAGTACTGGCTGGGGCCAACGTCCTGACTTTC.

The chain is built from TRBV13 and TRBJ2-1; 12 nucleotides line up with TRBD2. The CDR3 totals 17 residues. Trimming took 2 bases from V and 3 from J; bases not matched to a gene: 5. Germline V gene lookup returns CDR1 PRHDT and CDR2 FYEKMQ (reference sequence). Here the CDR3 reads CASSLRLAGAHYNEQFF. The CDR3 DNA follows: TGTGCCAGCAGCTTAAGACTAGCGGGGGCCCACTACAATGAGCAGTTCTTC.

V is TRBV27 and J is TRBJ2-1; 8 bases are a match to TRBD1. Germline V CDR1 and CDR2: MNHEY, SMNVEV (reference sequence). The CDR3 covers 15 residues. V gave up 5 bases and J gave up 0 bases; unmatched junction bases: 3. This CDR3 reads CASSPTGGSYNEQFF. The CDR3 DNA sequence: TGTGCCAGCAGTCCCACAGGGGGCTCCTACAATGAGCAGTTCTTC.

The J gene is TRBJ1-6, the V gene TRBV4-3, with TRBD1 matching over 9 bases. The CDR3 covers 15 residues. Germline assignment: CDR1 LGHNA and CDR2 YSLEER. V shed 2 bases and J 6 bases; nucleotides not matched to a gene: 2. CDR3 loop: CASSQNRGLNSPLHF. CDR3 bases: TGCGCCAGCAGCCAAAACAGGGGGCTTAATTCACCCCTCCACTTT.

V usage is TRBV2 and J usage is TRBJ1-1; D possibly corresponds to TRBD1 (6 bases). Germline values: CDR1 SNHLY, CDR2 FYNNEI. This CDR3 region has 14 residues. V was cut by 6 bases and J by 0 bases, with 11 bases left in between. Here the CDR3 DNA reads TGTGCCAGCAGAGACAGGAACATGAACACTGAAGCTTTCTTT. Translated: CASRDRNMNTEAFF.

The chain links TRBV27 to TRBJ1-5; 8 positions match TRBD1. The germline CDR1 and CDR2 sequences are MNHEY and SMNVEV (reference sequence). The CDR3 length is 15 residues. V lost 6 bases to trimming and J lost 3 bases; unmatched junction nucleotides: 7. CDR3 sequence reads: CASSRTGKANQPQHF. In nucleotides, the CDR3 is TGTGCCAGCAGCCGGACAGGGAAGGCCAATCAGCCCCAGCATTTT.

This chain joins TRBV18 and TRBJ1-3; D not resolved. The ends were cut back, 3 bases at V and 4 bases at J, with 10 bases in the middle. This CDR3 spans 14 amino acids. Germline values: CDR1 KGHSH, CDR2 LQKENI. The CDR3 region is CASSPPESGNTIYF. The CDR3 DNA reads TGTGCCAGCTCACCCCCGGAGTCCGGAAACACCATATATTTT.

In nucleotides, the CDR3 is TGCGCCAGCAGCCGACGCAGACAGGGGCTAGGGGATAATTCACCCCTCCACTTT. This translates into CASSRRRQGLGDNSPLHF. The chain joins TRBV4-1 to TRBJ1-6; 8 positions agree with TRBD1. This CDR3 comprises 18 residues. The germline CDR1 and CDR2 sequences are MGHRA and YSYEKL. Losses at the gene ends were 4 bases for V and 5 bases for J; bases not matched to a gene: 13.